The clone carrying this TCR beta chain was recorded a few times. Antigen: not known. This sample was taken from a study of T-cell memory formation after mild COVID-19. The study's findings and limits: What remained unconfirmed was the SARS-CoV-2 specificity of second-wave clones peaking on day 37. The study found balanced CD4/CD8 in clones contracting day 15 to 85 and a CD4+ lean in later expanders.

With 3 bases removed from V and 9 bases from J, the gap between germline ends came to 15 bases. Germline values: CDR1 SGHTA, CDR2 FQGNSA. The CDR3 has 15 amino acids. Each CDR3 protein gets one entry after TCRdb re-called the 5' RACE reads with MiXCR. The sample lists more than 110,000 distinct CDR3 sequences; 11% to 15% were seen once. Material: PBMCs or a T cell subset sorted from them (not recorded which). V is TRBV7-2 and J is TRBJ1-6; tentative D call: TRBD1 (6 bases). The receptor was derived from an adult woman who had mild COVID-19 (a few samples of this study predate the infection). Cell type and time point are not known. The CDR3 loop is CASSFMTGWRSPLHF. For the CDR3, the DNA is TGTGCCAGCAGCTTCATGACAGGATGGCGTTCACCCCTCCACTTT.